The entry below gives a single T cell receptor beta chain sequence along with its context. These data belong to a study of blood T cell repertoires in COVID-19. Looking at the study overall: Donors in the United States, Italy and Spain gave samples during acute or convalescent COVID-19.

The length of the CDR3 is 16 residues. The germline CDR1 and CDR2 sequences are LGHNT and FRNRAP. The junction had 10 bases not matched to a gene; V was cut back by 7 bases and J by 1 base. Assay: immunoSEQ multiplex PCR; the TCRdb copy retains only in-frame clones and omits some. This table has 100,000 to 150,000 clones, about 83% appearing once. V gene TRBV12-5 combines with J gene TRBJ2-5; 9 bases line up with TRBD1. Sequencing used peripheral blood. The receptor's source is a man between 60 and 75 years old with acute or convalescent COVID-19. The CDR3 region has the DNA TGTGCTAGTGCTCTTGGGGGGACAGGGCCCCAAGAGACCCAGTACTTC. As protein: CASALGGTGPQETQYF.